A selection of T cell receptor beta chains follows, all from one sample in a study of T cell responses to AZD1222 COVID-19 vaccine. Assay used: immunoSEQ multiplex PCR; TCRdb lists only in-frame clones, some missing. The sample yields 200,000 or so clones, over 80% seen once. Sequenced material: peripheral blood, taken on day 0 of MenACWY control vaccination. These receptors were taken from an adult in good health. The CDR3 runs from the conserved cysteine through the conserved F or W. A D gene is named only where the DNA matches it firmly. Expanded clones get a size class; other rows say once, few or many, or leave the size out.

abundance: -; j_gene: TRBJ2-3; v_gene: TRBV4-2; d_gene: TRBD1; CDR3nt: TGTGCCAGCAGCCAACCGGGACAGGGTAGGGTGACAGATACGCAGTATTTT; CDR3aa: CASSQPGQGRVTDTQYF
abundance: -; j_gene: TRBJ1-1; v_gene: TRBV28; d_gene: -; CDR3nt: TGTGCCAGCAGTTCTACAAACAGGGCCAGCGCTTTCTTT; CDR3aa: CASSSTNRASAFF
abundance: -; j_gene: TRBJ1-2; v_gene: TRBV30; d_gene: -; CDR3nt: TGTGCCTGGAGTCAGGGGAAAGGCTATGGCTACACCTTC; CDR3aa: CAWSQGKGYGYTF
abundance: once; j_gene: TRBJ1-5; v_gene: TRBV28; d_gene: TRBD1; CDR3nt: TGTGCCAGCCGCCCAGTTTCACAGGGGGGGCAGCCCCAGCATTTT; CDR3aa: CASRPVSQGGQPQHF
abundance: -; j_gene: TRBJ1-2; v_gene: TRBV3-1/TRBV3-2; d_gene: -; CDR3nt: TGTGCCAGCAGCCAAGGGGAGATTGGCTACACCTTC; CDR3aa: CASSQGEIGYTF
abundance: -; j_gene: TRBJ2-7; v_gene: TRBV7-8; d_gene: -; CDR3nt: TGTGCCAGCAGCACTAGGGTCGGTAGGACGGACTCCTACGAGCAGTACTTC; CDR3aa: CASSTRVGRTDSYEQYF
abundance: -; j_gene: TRBJ1-6; v_gene: TRBV4-1; d_gene: -; CDR3nt: TGCGCCAGCAGCCCCCCCCTCCGGTCACCCCTCCACTTT; CDR3aa: CASSPPLRSPLHF
abundance: -; j_gene: TRBJ1-6; v_gene: TRBV28; d_gene: -; CDR3nt: TGTGCCAGTGTCCAACCGGGCTCCTATAATTCACCCCTCCACTTT; CDR3aa: CASVQPGSYNSPLHF
abundance: -; j_gene: TRBJ1-1; v_gene: TRBV2; d_gene: -; CDR3nt: TGTGCCAGCAGTAGGGAGAACACTGAAGCTTTCTTT; CDR3aa: CASSRENTEAFF
abundance: -; j_gene: TRBJ1-1; v_gene: TRBV19; d_gene: TRBD1; CDR3nt: TGTGCCAGCATGGACAGGGCCATCTTTGGAACTGAAGCTTTCTTT; CDR3aa: CASMDRAIFGTEAFF
abundance: -; j_gene: TRBJ1-1; v_gene: TRBV28; d_gene: -; CDR3nt: TGTGCCATCGAGCGGTCTATGAACACTGAAGCTTTCTTT; CDR3aa: CAIERSMNTEAFF
abundance: -; j_gene: TRBJ1-5; v_gene: TRBV18; d_gene: -; CDR3nt: TGTGCCAGCTCACCAGGAAACAATCAGCCCCAGCATTTT; CDR3aa: CASSPGNNQPQHF
abundance: -; j_gene: TRBJ1-2; v_gene: TRBV18; d_gene: -; CDR3nt: TGTGCCAGCTCACCACAAAGTGAGGATGGCTACACCTTC; CDR3aa: CASSPQSEDGYTF
abundance: -; j_gene: TRBJ2-7; v_gene: TRBV18; d_gene: -; CDR3nt: TGTGCCAGCTCAGAAACGGGACTCTCCTACGAGCAGTACTTC; CDR3aa: CASSETGLSYEQYF
abundance: -; j_gene: TRBJ1-6; v_gene: TRBV3-1/TRBV3-2; d_gene: -; CDR3nt: TGTGCCAGCAGCCAAGCGATTGGGCAGGGGACTTCACCCCTCCACTTT; CDR3aa: CASSQAIGQGTSPLHF
abundance: -; j_gene: TRBJ2-7; v_gene: TRBV5-5; d_gene: -; CDR3nt: TGTGCCAGCAGCTCCAGTTACGAGCAGTACTTC; CDR3aa: CASSSSYEQYF
abundance: -; j_gene: TRBJ2-1; v_gene: TRBV5-4; d_gene: TRBD2; CDR3nt: TGTGCCAGCAGCTTTTACGGGGGGGCCAGGAACAATGAGCAGTTCTTC; CDR3aa: CASSFYGGARNNEQFF
abundance: -; j_gene: TRBJ2-7; v_gene: TRBV29-1; d_gene: TRBD1; CDR3nt: TGCAGCGTTAGGACAGGAGGCTACGAGCAGTACTTC; CDR3aa: CSVRTGGYEQYF
abundance: -; j_gene: TRBJ2-1; v_gene: TRBV7-9; d_gene: -; CDR3nt: TGTGCCAGCAGCTTAGCACTAGTAGCGGACAATGAGCAGTTCTTC; CDR3aa: CASSLALVADNEQFF
abundance: -; j_gene: TRBJ1-2; v_gene: TRBV5-1; d_gene: -; CDR3nt: TGCGCCAGCAGCTTGGATCCGTCGAGTAGAGCTCGCTATGGCTACACCTTC; CDR3aa: CASSLDPSSRARYGYTF